This T cell receptor beta chain comes out of a study of response to subunit inactivated influenza vaccine. Study results and limitations: It was the authors' suggestion that each seasonal influenza vaccination recruits few new T cells.

The sample holds many counts of this clonotype. Its antigen is unidentified. The CDR3 loop spans 17 amino acids. Germline CDR1 is SGHTA and CDR2 is FQGNSA. V was cut by 3 bases and J by 0 bases, with 17 bases left in between. MiXCR was run by TCRdb on the RT-PCR reads, yielding one entry per CDR3 protein. This sample carries 650,000 or so distinct CDR3 sequences, about 14% of them seen once, and the ten largest clones take 7.6%. This specimen consisted of PBMCs from blood, obtained 14 days before vaccination. The clonotype comes from a man over 45 who received an inactivated influenza vaccine. The chain uses TRBV7-2 and TRBJ1-1; D gene ambiguous. CDR3 amino acids: CASSFTPSGFMNTEAFF. The CDR3 nucleotides read TGTGCCAGCAGCTTCACCCCGTCAGGATTCATGAACACTGAAGCTTTCTTT.